This record covers a single T cell receptor (beta chain). No antigen is known for it. The input lacks base qualities; no much larger clone sits a single base away. This sample is drawn from a study of blood T cell repertoires in COVID-19 (dated by TCRdb to 2020 to 2021). Regarding the complete study: Samples covering the acute and convalescent phases of COVID-19 were provided by collaborators in the United States, Italy and Spain. The material from the prospective study consisted of cDNA or gDNA derived from T cells, B-cell-depleted T cells, or PBMCs. The repertoires were made available in a free public database intended to serve as a resource for research on the immune response to SARS-CoV-2. Subjects who had been exposed to COVID-19, were actively infected with it, or had recovered from it provided the deeply sampled blood TCRbeta repertoires that made up the dataset. Samples came from the ongoing ImmuneRACE study (first 160 participants) plus 1,254 subjects from 6 global collaborators. Where HLA class I and class II types were available, the types were taken from metadata supplied by the sample provider, not from assay-based typing. A de-identified subject ID, COVID-19 status, age in years and sex were almost always included in the sample metadata. The investigation overall reported the following: The quantity of clinical and demographic metadata differed by source and by participant and was supplied without curation.

TCRbeta CDR3 regions were amplified from genomic DNA using the immunoSEQ Assay, a bias-controlled multiplex PCR. Per the source publication's procedure: Nucleated cell counts per sample were estimated from amplification of reference gene primers within the assay. To quantify the absolute abundance of each unique TCRbeta CDR3 rearrangement, sequence reads were collapsed and filtered. For each sample, productive Simpson clonality was calculated by taking the square root of Simpson's diversity index across productive rearrangements. Sourced from immuneACCESS, this table was stored by TCRdb with only in-frame sequences that have V and J called. A share of the clones is absent; for the studies checked, an unresolved V gene accounts for under half, and the remainder has no known explanation. The V and J calls and the clone size are those of that table, but D and trimming were determined from the DNA. This sample is represented by about 310,000 clones; roughly 89% of them were singletons. Of the sample, less than 9.5% is held by the ten largest clones.

The CDR3 contains 13 residues, cysteine and phenylalanine counted. The only DNA kept is the CDR3, 39 bases in frame from the first base. Compared with germline, V lacks 3 bases and J lacks 4 bases; bases without a gene match: 0. The germline V gene encodes CDR1 SNHLY and CDR2 FYNNEI. Participants in the prospective study were enrolled through a virtual design, were aged about 18 to 90 years, and lived in about two dozen United States geographic areas. To assign participants to cohorts, the prospective study relied on clinical history that participants themselves reported in a screening survey and a study questionnaire. For ImmuneRACE Cohort 3, a participant was defined as recovered based on two consecutive negative NP/OP PCR tests, clearance by a healthcare professional, or resolution of symptoms. Mobile phlebotomists in the prospective study collected whole blood, serum and a nasopharyngeal or oropharyngeal swab from every participant. Over an approximately 2-month period, participants in the prospective study had the option of providing additional blood draws and questionnaires. Blood samples from the prospective study were shipped frozen or at room temperature prior to DNA extraction.

The sequenced sample was PBMCs or T cells enriched from blood (not recorded which). This TCR was sampled from a woman in her 30s who had recovered from COVID-19. This chain is built from TRBV2 and TRBJ1-1; the junction holds 9 bases that match TRBD1. The CDR3 protein: CASSEDRGTEAFF. The nucleotide sequence is given as TGTGCCAGCAGTGAGGACAGGGGCACTGAAGCTTTCTTT.